Described below is a single T cell receptor beta chain sequence and its context. Its antigen is undetermined. Generated by immunoSEQ multiplex PCR, the TCRdb table keeps only in-frame clones and is missing some. Of 100,000 or so clones listed, 85% to 90% are singletons. This record belongs to a study of T cell responses to AZD1222 COVID-19 vaccine. General study findings and limits: In a largely white British group with more females than males, clonal diversity was possibly underestimated.

Germline-derived CDR1 and CDR2 are SGHAT and FQNNGV. The CDR3 sequence is 12 residues long. Trimming left V 3 bases short and J 4 bases short, with 6 bases between. This receptor was obtained from an adult who received the AZD1222 COVID-19 vaccine. The sample consisted of peripheral blood, taken 28 days after the second AZD1222 dose. This chain connects TRBV11-2 to TRBJ1-2; D remains ambiguous. Written as DNA, the CDR3 is TGTGCCAGCAGCTTGGACCCCTATGGCTACACCTTC. The encoded protein is CASSLDPYGYTF.